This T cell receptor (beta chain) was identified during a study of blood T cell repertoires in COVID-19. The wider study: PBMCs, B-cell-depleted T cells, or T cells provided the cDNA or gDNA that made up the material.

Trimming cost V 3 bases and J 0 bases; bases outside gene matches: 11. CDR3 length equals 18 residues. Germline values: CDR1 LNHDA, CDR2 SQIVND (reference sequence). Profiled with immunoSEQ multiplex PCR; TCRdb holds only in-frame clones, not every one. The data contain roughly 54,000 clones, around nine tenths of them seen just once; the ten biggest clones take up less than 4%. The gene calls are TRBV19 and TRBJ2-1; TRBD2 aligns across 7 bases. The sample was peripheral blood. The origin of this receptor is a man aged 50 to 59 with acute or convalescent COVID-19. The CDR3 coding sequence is TGTGCCAGTAGTATCCCATTTTCTAGCGGCAGCTCCTACAATGAGCAGTTCTTC. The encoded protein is CASSIPFSSGSSYNEQFF. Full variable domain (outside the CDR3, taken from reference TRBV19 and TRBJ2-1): DGGITQSPKYLFRKEGQNVTLSCEQNLNHDAMYWYRQDPGQGLRLIYYSQIVNDFQKGDIAEGYSVSREKKESFPLTVTSAQKNPTAFYLCASSIPFSSGSSYNEQFFGPGTRLTVL.